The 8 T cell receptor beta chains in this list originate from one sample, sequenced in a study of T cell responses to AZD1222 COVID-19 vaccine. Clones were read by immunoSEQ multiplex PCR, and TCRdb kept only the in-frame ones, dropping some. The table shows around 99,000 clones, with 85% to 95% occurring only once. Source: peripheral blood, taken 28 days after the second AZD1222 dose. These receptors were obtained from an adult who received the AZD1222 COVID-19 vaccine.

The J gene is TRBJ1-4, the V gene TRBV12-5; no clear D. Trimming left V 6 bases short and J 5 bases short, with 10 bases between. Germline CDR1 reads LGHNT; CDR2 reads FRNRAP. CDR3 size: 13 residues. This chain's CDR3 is CASGPGRNEKLFF. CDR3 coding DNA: TGTGCTAGTGGCCCGGGAAGGAATGAAAAACTGTTTTTT.

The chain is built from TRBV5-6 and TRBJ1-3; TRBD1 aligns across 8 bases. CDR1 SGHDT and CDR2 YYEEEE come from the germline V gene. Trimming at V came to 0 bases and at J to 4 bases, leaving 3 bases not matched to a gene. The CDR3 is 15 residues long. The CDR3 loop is CASSLGTGWGNTIYF. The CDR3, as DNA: TGTGCCAGCAGCTTGGGGACAGGGTGGGGAAACACCATATATTTT. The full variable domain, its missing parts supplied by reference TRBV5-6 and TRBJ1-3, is DAGVTQSPTHLIKTRGQQVTLRCSPKSGHDTVSWYQQALGQGPQFIFQYYEEEERQRGNFPDRFSGHQFPNYSSELNVNALLLGDSALYLCASSLGTGWGNTIYFGEGSWLTVV.

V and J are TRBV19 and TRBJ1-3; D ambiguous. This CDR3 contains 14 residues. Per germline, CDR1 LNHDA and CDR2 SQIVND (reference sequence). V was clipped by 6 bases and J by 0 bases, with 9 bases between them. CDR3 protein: CASSGPDSGNTIYF. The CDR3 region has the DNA TGTGCCAGTAGCGGGCCCGACTCTGGAAACACCATATATTTT.

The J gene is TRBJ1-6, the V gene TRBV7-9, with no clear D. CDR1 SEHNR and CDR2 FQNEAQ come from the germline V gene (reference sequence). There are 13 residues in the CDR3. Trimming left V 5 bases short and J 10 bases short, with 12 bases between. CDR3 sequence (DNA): TGTGCCAGCAGCCAGGACTGGGTCTCACCCCTCCACTTT. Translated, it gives CASSQDWVSPLHF.

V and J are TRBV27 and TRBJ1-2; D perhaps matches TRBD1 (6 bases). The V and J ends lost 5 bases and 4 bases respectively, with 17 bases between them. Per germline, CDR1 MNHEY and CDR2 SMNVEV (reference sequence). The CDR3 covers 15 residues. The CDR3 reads CASSPTGRSFYGYTF. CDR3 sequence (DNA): TGTGCCAGCAGTCCGACAGGCAGGAGCTTCTATGGCTACACCTTC.

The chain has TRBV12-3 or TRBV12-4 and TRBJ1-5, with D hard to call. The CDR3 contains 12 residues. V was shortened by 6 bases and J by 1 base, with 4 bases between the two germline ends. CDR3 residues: CASSTSNQPQHF. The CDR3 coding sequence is TGTGCCAGCAGCACGAGCAATCAGCCCCAGCATTTT.

In DNA form, the CDR3 reads TGTGCCAGCAGTCCTCCGGGGATGAATAATCAGCCCCAGCATTTT. It encodes CASSPPGMNNQPQHF. The rearrangement joins TRBV28 to TRBJ1-5; no clear D gene. Trimming shortened V by 5 bases and J by 4 bases, and 15 bases separated the two germline ends. This CDR3 spans 15 amino acids. Germline V gene sequence: CDR1 MDHEN, CDR2 SYDVKM. The whole variable domain, remainder taken from reference TRBV28 and TRBJ1-5, is DVKVTQSSRYLVKRTGEKVFLECVQDMDHENMFWYRQDPGLGLRLIYFSYDVKMKEKGDIPEGYSVSREKKERFSLILESASTNQTSMYLCASSPPGMNNQPQHFGDGTRLSIL.

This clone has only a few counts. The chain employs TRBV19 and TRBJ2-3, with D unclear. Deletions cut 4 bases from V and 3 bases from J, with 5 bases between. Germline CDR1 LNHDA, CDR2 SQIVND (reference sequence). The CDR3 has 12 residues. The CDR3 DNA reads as TGTGCCAGTAGTAAAAGTACAGATACGCAGTATTTT. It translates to CASSKSTDTQYF.